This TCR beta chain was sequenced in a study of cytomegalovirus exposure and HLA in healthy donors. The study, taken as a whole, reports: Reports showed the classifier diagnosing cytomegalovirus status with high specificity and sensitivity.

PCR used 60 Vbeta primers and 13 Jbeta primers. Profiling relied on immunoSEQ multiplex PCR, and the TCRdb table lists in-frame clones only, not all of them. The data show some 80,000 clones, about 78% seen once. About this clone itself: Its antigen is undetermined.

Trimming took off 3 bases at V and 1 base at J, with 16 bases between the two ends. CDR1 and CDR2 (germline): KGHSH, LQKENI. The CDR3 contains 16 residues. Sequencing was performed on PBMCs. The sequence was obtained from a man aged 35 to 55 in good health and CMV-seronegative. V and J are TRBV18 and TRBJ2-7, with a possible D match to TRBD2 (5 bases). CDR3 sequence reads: CASSPRGAEESYEQYF. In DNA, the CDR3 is TGTGCCAGCTCACCTCGGGGAGCTGAGGAATCCTACGAGCAGTACTTC.